The clone carrying this T cell receptor beta chain was counted a few times. The antigen is not known. A read error may produce the germline difference seen at one junction end. The data are from a study of blood T cells in healthy people across ages. Points from the study as a whole: Age advanced and TCR beta diversity per million T cells fell, roughly linearly.

PCR was performed a second time for about 7 to 12 cycles using a sample-barcoded 5' primer and a J-beta primer mix. TCRdb re-analysed the 5' RACE reads in MiXCR, keeping a single row per CDR3 protein. The data hold over 500,000 distinct CDR3 sequences, with about 25% observed a single time. Germline CDR1 is MNHNS and CDR2 is SASEGT. This CDR3 region has 16 residues. RNA extraction gave at least 5 micrograms of total RNA per sample. Separately, the same data were catalogued under a study of T cells of mothers and their children. That publication notes: Donors comprised three healthy Caucasian mothers plus their six children. An overlap that was slightly higher, though non-significant, was seen in related mother-child pairs versus unrelated pairs.

The TCR sequence derives from a boy aged 2-15 years in good health. The rearrangement joins TRBV6-1 to TRBJ2-7, with TRBD1 matching 7 bases. Material for sequencing was blood. The chain's CDR3 is CAGSEALGTASYEQYF. CDR3 in DNA: TGTGCCGGCAGTGAAGCGCTCGGGACAGCCTCCTACGAGCAGTACTTC.